This TCR beta chain was identified during a study of blood T cell repertoires in COVID-19. Looking at the study overall: Whether acute or convalescent, the COVID-19 samples came from the United States, Italy and Spain. In each case, the material was cDNA or gDNA derived from T cells, B-cell-depleted T cells, or PBMCs.

Patients of the Seattle cohort, enrolled during active infection, were followed longitudinally. From germline, CDR1 is MNHNS and CDR2 SASEGT. The CDR3 consists of 17 residues. V lost 3 bases, J lost 1 base, and 13 bases lay in between. Authors' data handling: Cell counts per sample came from amplifying reference gene primers. Generated by immunoSEQ multiplex PCR, the TCRdb table keeps only in-frame clones and is missing some. V and J calls and clone size are given by that table; D and trimming were obtained from the DNA. Of fewer than 200,000 clones listed, around four fifths are singletons. The rearrangement links TRBV6-1 to TRBJ1-6; D uncertain. Sequencing input: peripheral blood. This TCR was sampled from a woman older than 75 with COVID-19, enrolled during active disease. The chain's CDR3 is CASSDGVGASYNSPLHF. As DNA, the CDR3 is TGTGCCAGCAGTGATGGAGTTGGAGCGTCCTATAATTCACCCCTCCACTTT.